This record covers a single T cell receptor beta chain. What it binds is not known. The sequencing template was cDNA reverse transcribed from extracted RNA. Method: immunoSEQ multiplex PCR; TCRdb's copy keeps in-frame clones and lacks some. The top ten hold under 25% of the sample, which has about 110,000 clones, roughly 64% seen once. This CDR3 has 16 residues. Germline CDR1 reads LNHNV; CDR2 reads YYDKDF (reference sequence). The V and J ends lost 0 bases and 1 base respectively, with 12 bases between them. The authors sorted CD4+ and CD8+ T cells from PBMCs. This sample stems from a study of CD8+ T cells in alopecia areata. Findings and caveats of the study: Scalp samples also contribute reads from the resident alphabeta T cells found in normal skin. Lesional tissue from the scalp (especially in alopecia totalis/universalis) showed higher clonality than normal scalp.

The source material was CD8+ T cells sorted from blood. The receptor comes from a human donor in good health. This sequence joins TRBV15 and TRBJ1-1, with D hard to call. The CDR3 sequence: CATSREGRSPNTEAFF. Here the CDR3 DNA reads TGTGCCACCAGCAGAGAGGGGAGAAGCCCGAACACTGAAGCTTTCTTT.